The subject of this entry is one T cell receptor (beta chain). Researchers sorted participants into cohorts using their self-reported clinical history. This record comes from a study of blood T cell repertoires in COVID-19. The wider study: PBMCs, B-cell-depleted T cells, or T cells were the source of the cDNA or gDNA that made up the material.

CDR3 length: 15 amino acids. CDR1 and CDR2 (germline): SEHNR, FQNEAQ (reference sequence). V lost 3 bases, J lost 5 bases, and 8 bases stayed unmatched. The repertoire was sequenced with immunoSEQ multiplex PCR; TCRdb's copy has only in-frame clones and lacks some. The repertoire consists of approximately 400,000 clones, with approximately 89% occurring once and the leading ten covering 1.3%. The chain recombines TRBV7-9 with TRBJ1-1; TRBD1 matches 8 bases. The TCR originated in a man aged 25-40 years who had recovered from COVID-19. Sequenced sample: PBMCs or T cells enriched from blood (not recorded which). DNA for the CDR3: TGTGCCAGCAGCTTGCCGACAGGGGTAGAGACTGAAGCTTTCTTT. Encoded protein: CASSLPTGVETEAFF.